This T cell receptor (beta chain) was identified during a study of OX40 agonist ivuxolimab in advanced cancers. Study-level background: Among those treated, three patients had partial responses, one with hepatocellular carcinoma and two with cutaneous melanoma.

Study results and caveats: In general, CD8+ T cells held more expanded clones than CD4+ did, on average.

Clones were sequenced by immunoSEQ multiplex PCR, and TCRdb holds only the in-frame ones, with some missing. Among about 77,000 clones listed, around 90% were seen once. The CDR3 is 16 amino acids. Germline V gives CDR1 SGDLS, CDR2 YYNGEE. Germline trimming cut 3 bases from V and 1 base from J; bases unmatched to any gene: 6. In the case of this clone: The antigen is unknown.

The receptor was derived from an adult with an advanced solid tumor such as melanoma, head and neck, liver or kidney cancer. This chain connects TRBV9 to TRBJ2-1; 8 nucleotides line up with TRBD2. The input for sequencing was CD4+ or CD8+ T cells sorted from blood, taken in a trial of the OX40 agonist ivuxolimab. CDR3 protein: CASSATGTRSYNEQFF. In nucleotides, the CDR3 is TGTGCCAGCAGCGCTACCGGGACTAGATCCTACAATGAGCAGTTCTTC.